These 13 T cell receptor beta chains were sequenced from one sample in a study of glioma-infiltrating T cells after dendritic cell vaccination. Produced via immunoSEQ multiplex PCR; TCRdb's table is partial and in-frame only. This table holds tens of thousands of clones, 65% to 90% found once. This specimen consisted of blood, obtained before dendritic cell vaccination. The receptors were sampled from a human donor with glioblastoma.

The V call is TRBV18, the J call TRBJ1-2, with 9 bases fitting TRBD1. Trimming took 1 base from V and 5 from J; bases not matched to a gene: 5. Germline-derived CDR1 and CDR2 are KGHSH and LQKENI. The CDR3 totals 15 residues. The CDR3 region has the DNA TGTGCCAGCTCACCACGCGACAGGGGGTTTTATGGCTACACCTTC. It encodes CASSPRDRGFYGYTF. The entire variable domain, with the rest obtained from reference TRBV18 and TRBJ1-2, is as follows: NAGVMQNPRHLVRRRGQEARLRCSPMKGHSHVYWYRQLPEEGLKFMVYLQKENIIDESGMPKERFSAEFPKEGPSILRIQQVVRGDSAAYFCASSPRDRGFYGYTFGSGTRLTVV.

The rearrangement uses TRBV12-5 and TRBJ1-1; TRBD1 might be the D (6 bases). Looked up from germline, CDR1 is LGHNT and CDR2 is FRNRAP. This CDR3 has 12 amino acids. V dropped 0 bases and J dropped 8 bases, with 7 bases sitting between them. The CDR3 nucleotides read TGTGCTAGTGGTTTGGTACAGGGCGAAGCTTTCTTT. It specifies CASGLVQGEAFF.

V is TRBV5-1 and J is TRBJ2-7; a possible D gene is TRBD2 (5 bases). Trimming pared 4 bases from V and 3 bases from J, leaving 11 bases between. CDR3 length equals 13 residues. Germline V gives CDR1 SGHRS, CDR2 YFSETQ. The CDR3 coding sequence is TGCGCCAGCAGCACAGAGAGCGGCTACGAGCAGTACTTC. This encodes CASSTESGYEQYF.

This chain connects TRBV2 to TRBJ2-2; D remains unclear. CDR1 is SNHLY and CDR2 is FYNNEI in the germline V gene. Trimming left V 4 bases short and J 1 base short, with 10 bases between. The CDR3 spans 15 residues. The CDR3 loop is CASSVTPMNTGELFF. CDR3 DNA sequence: TGTGCCAGCAGTGTGACTCCGATGAACACCGGGGAGCTGTTTTTT.

The chain carries TRBV21-1 and TRBJ2-7; the table's D call TRBD2 went unverified against the DNA. TRBV21-1 is classified as a pseudogene. The length of the CDR3 is 15 residues. The CDR3 loop reads CASSKETSTSYEQYF. The CDR3 coding sequence is TGTGCCAGCAGCAAGGAGACTTCGACCTCCTACGAGCAGTACTTC.

This chain links TRBV9 with TRBJ1-4, with unresolved D. Trimming removed 2 bases at V and 2 bases at J, with 7 bases between. This CDR3 has 14 amino acids. The germline V gene has CDR1 SGDLS and CDR2 YYNGEE. The CDR3 DNA reads as TGTGCCAGCAGCGTTAGCTGGACTAATGAAAAACTGTTTTTT. Its protein is CASSVSWTNEKLFF.

The gene calls are TRBV30 and TRBJ2-3; 11 bases are shared with TRBD2. This CDR3 contains 15 residues. CDR1 is GTSNPN, CDR2 SVGIG, per germline (reference sequence). Trimming removed 4 bases from V and 2 bases from J; junction bases left unmatched: 5. The CDR3, as DNA: TGTGCCTGGACCATAGCGGGAGGGGTCACAGATACGCAGTATTTT. Its translation is CAWTIAGGVTDTQYF.

The J gene is TRBJ1-6, the V gene TRBV7-2; D call uncertain. This CDR3 contains 13 residues. Trimming stripped 5 bases from V and 8 bases from J, with 10 bases between. Per germline, CDR1 SGHTA and CDR2 FQGNSA. CDR3 sequence reads: CASSQTSDSPLHF. Here the CDR3 DNA reads TGTGCCAGCAGCCAAACGTCGGATTCACCCCTCCACTTT.

This clone has only one observation. This rearrangement joins TRBV5-4 to TRBJ2-5; D unresolved. Trimming pared 4 bases from V and 1 base from J, leaving 8 bases between. Looked up from germline, CDR1 is SGHNT and CDR2 is YYREEE (reference sequence). The CDR3 loop spans 13 amino acids. The CDR3 DNA reads TGTGCCAGCAGCCTAGTGTCCCAAGAGACCCAGTACTTC. Residues: CASSLVSQETQYF.

The V gene is TRBV11-1, the J gene TRBJ2-2, with 7 bases fitting TRBD1. The CDR3 sequence is 17 residues long. Trimming at V came to 1 base and at J to 5 bases, leaving 10 bases not matched to a gene. Germline CDR1 SGHAT, CDR2 FQDESV (reference sequence). In nucleotides, the CDR3 is TGTGCCAGCAGCTTAGGACAGGGTGACCACAAGACCGGGGAGCTGTTTTTT. This encodes CASSLGQGDHKTGELFF. The full variable domain, with the rest looked up from reference TRBV11-1 and TRBJ2-2, is EAEVAQSPRYKITEKSQAVAFWCDPISGHATLYWYRQILGQGPELLVQFQDESVVDDSQLPKDRFSAERLKGVDSTLKIQPAELGDSAMYLCASSLGQGDHKTGELFFGEGSRLTVL.

V and J are TRBV7-2 and TRBJ2-2, with 10 bases lining up with TRBD1. The CDR3 runs 16 residues. The junction had 9 bases not matched to a gene; V was cut back by 5 bases and J by 6 bases. CDR1 is SGHTA and CDR2 is FQGNSA in the germline V gene. The chain's CDR3 is CASSHLGTGVAGELFF. DNA of the CDR3: TGTGCCAGCAGCCACCTGGGGACAGGGGTGGCCGGGGAGCTGTTTTTT.

The rearrangement links TRBV6-5 to TRBJ1-2; D gene unclear. The CDR3 length is 13 residues. The V end was cut by 8 bases, the J end by 6 bases, with 16 bases between. Germline CDR1 is MNHEY and CDR2 is SVGAGI. DNA of the CDR3: TGTGCCAGCTCCGACGGAGTTGAAAATGGCTACACCTTC. Encoded protein: CASSDGVENGYTF.

The table lists this clone with a few counts. The chain is built from TRBV14 and TRBJ1-3; no clear D gene. Germline V gene sequence: CDR1 SGHDN, CDR2 FVKESK. The V end was cut by 3 bases, the J end by 6 bases, with 9 bases between. CDR3 size: 13 residues. The CDR3 here is CASSQGMLNTIYF. The CDR3 nucleotides read TGTGCCAGCAGCCAGGGCATGCTAAACACCATATATTTT.